This is a list of T cell receptor beta chains from one sample in a study of T cells in localized non-small cell lung cancer. Assay: immunoSEQ multiplex PCR; the TCRdb copy retains only in-frame clones and omits some. Seen here are roughly 86,000 clones, just under 85% observed once, and the top ten hold over 2.5%. Material: peripheral blood, obtained before any cancer treatment. Every receptor here comes from a man between 40 and 69 years old with stage I lung adenocarcinoma. CDR3s include the opening cysteine and the closing phenylalanine or tryptophan. The D gene is left open where the match is weak. Only some rows state a clone size, as once, few, many or a class for expanded clones.

d_gene	j_gene	abundance	v_gene	CDR3aa	CDR3nt
.	TRBJ2-7	few	TRBV4-3	CASSQVPGETSYEQYF	TGCGCCAGCAGCCAAGTACCAGGGGAAACATCCTACGAGCAGTACTTC
.	TRBJ2-1	.	TRBV7-2	CASSLDWWADNEQFF	TGTGCCAGCAGCTTAGATTGGTGGGCAGACAATGAGCAGTTCTTC
.	TRBJ1-5	few	TRBV7-9	CASSRGNQPQHF	TGTGCCAGCAGCCGGGGGAATCAGCCCCAGCATTTT
.	TRBJ1-6	.	TRBV5-5	CASSPPWGANSPLHF	TGTGCCAGCAGCCCCCCGTGGGGGGCCAATTCACCCCTCCACTTT
TRBD1	TRBJ2-2	.	TRBV27	CASSLVPGQGQTGELFF	TGTGCCAGCAGCCTGGTCCCGGGACAGGGTCAGACCGGGGAGCTGTTTTTT
TRBD2	TRBJ2-5	.	TRBV7-2	CASRQAGRQETQYF	TGTGCCAGCAGACAAGCGGGACGACAAGAGACCCAGTACTTC
TRBD1	TRBJ1-2	.	TRBV30	CAWSAGTGVGYTF	TGTGCCTGGAGCGCCGGGACAGGGGTTGGCTACACCTTC
TRBD2	TRBJ2-3	.	TRBV7-6	CASSLAGGGDTQYF	TGTGCCAGCAGCTTAGCGGGGGGGGGAGATACGCAGTATTTT
.	TRBJ2-7	.	TRBV20-1	CSARASYEQYF	TGCAGTGCTAGAGCCTCCTACGAGCAGTACTTC
.	TRBJ1-5	.	TRBV6-1	CASTAGPNQPQHF	TGTGCCAGCACCGCGGGCCCGAATCAGCCCCAGCATTTT
TRBD1	TRBJ2-1	.	TRBV7-9	CASSLTGGYDNEQFF	TGTGCCAGCAGCCTGACAGGGGGCTATGACAATGAGCAGTTCTTC
.	TRBJ2-1	.	TRBV5-1	CASSPSEAAYNEQFF	TGCGCCAGCAGCCCTTCAGAGGCCGCCTACAATGAGCAGTTCTTC
TRBD1	TRBJ2-3	.	TRBV5-1	CASSWTGGSTDTQYF	TGCGCCAGCAGCTGGACAGGGGGATCCACAGATACGCAGTATTTT
.	TRBJ1-2	.	TRBV4-1	CASSQDAGGYYGYTF	TGCGCCAGCAGCCAGGATGCTGGCGGCTATTATGGCTACACCTTC
TRBD1	TRBJ2-5	once	TRBV6-6	CASGLTTGGTETQYF	TGTGCCAGCGGACTGACTACAGGGGGCACGGAGACCCAGTACTTC
.	TRBJ2-5	.	TRBV7-2	CASSSPGLAYPYF	TGTGCCAGCAGCTCCCCGGGACTCGCCTACCCGTACTTC
TRBD1	TRBJ1-4	.	TRBV5-1	CASSPPEQGFNNEKLFF	TGCGCCAGCAGCCCCCCGGAACAGGGGTTTAATAATGAAAAACTGTTTTTT
TRBD2	TRBJ2-2	.	TRBV4-2	CASSLWTSGRANSGELFF	TGTGCCAGCAGCCTTTGGACTAGCGGGAGGGCCAACTCCGGGGAGCTGTTTTTT
.	TRBJ2-2	once	TRBV5-6	CASSLTGATNTGELFF	TGTGCCAGCAGCCTGACGGGGGCGACGAACACCGGGGAGCTGTTTTTT
TRBD2	TRBJ2-1	.	TRBV10-3	CAISESGGRYNEQFF	TGTGCCATCAGTGAATCGGGGGGGAGATACAATGAGCAGTTCTTC
.	TRBJ1-3	.	TRBV6-5	CASSYKGVNAGNTIYF	TGTGCCAGCAGTTACAAGGGGGTAAATGCTGGAAACACCATATATTTT
TRBD1	TRBJ2-1	.	TRBV7-3	CASSLTGINEQFF	TGTGCCAGCAGCTTGACAGGGATCAATGAGCAGTTCTTC
.	TRBJ2-5	.	TRBV18	CASSPRFEGVGETQYF	TGTGCCAGCTCACCACGTTTCGAAGGGGTTGGGGAGACCCAGTACTTC
.	TRBJ1-1	.	TRBV18	CASSPGSSTEAFF	TGTGCCAGCTCACCAGGGTCGAGTACTGAAGCTTTCTTT
TRBD1	TRBJ1-1	.	TRBV28	CASSLFRVRAGGRNTEAFF	TGTGCCAGCAGTTTATTCCGGGTTCGTGCAGGGGGACGGAACACTGAAGCTTTCTTT
TRBD1	TRBJ2-7	.	TRBV19	CASNPTGQGRYEQYF	TGTGCCAGTAATCCGACGGGACAGGGACGCTACGAGCAGTACTTC
.	TRBJ2-3	.	TRBV2	CASRPGQSTDTQYF	TGTGCCAGCAGGCCGGGCCAGAGCACAGATACGCAGTATTTT
.	TRBJ1-4	once	TRBV21-1	CASSKRKEVGEKLFF	TGTGCCAGCAGCAAAAGGAAGGAGGTGGGTGAAAAACTGTTTTTT
.	TRBJ1-3	.	TRBV6-1	CASHGNTIYF	TGTGCCAGCCACGGAAACACCATATATTTT
.	TRBJ2-1	.	TRBV28	CASSLNPSVPYNEQFF	TGTGCCAGCAGTTTAAACCCTAGCGTTCCCTACAATGAGCAGTTCTTC
.	TRBJ1-5	.	TRBV18	CASSPLGGNNQPQHF	TGTGCCAGCTCACCCTTGGGAGGTAACAATCAGCCCCAGCATTTT
.	TRBJ2-7	few	TRBV11-2	CASSLDRNSEQYF	TGTGCCAGCAGCTTAGATCGGAACAGCGAGCAGTACTTC
.	TRBJ2-1	.	TRBV6-5	CASTTGRRNEQFF	TGTGCCAGCACGACGGGGCGTCGAAATGAGCAGTTCTTC
.	TRBJ1-1	.	TRBV7-9	CASSLDEAWATEAFF	TGTGCCAGCAGCTTAGATGAGGCGTGGGCGACTGAAGCTTTCTTT
TRBD2	TRBJ2-5	.	TRBV30	CAWGRLAGAQETQYF	TGTGCCTGGGGGAGACTAGCGGGGGCCCAAGAGACCCAGTACTTC
TRBD1	TRBJ1-2	.	TRBV5-6	CASSRGTGLYGYTF	TGTGCCAGCAGTCGGGGGACAGGACTTTATGGCTACACCTTC
.	TRBJ1-1	.	TRBV27	CASSELTGGRTEAFF	TGTGCCAGCTCCGAGCTTACTGGGGGACGGACTGAAGCTTTCTTT
.	TRBJ2-7	once	TRBV29-1	CSVKGSYEQYF	TGCAGCGTTAAGGGATCCTACGAGCAGTACTTC
.	TRBJ2-7	once	TRBV23-1	CASTAPVEQYF	TGCGCCAGCACCGCCCCCGTCGAGCAGTACTTC
.	TRBJ2-1	.	TRBV7-3	CASSLSVVLAYNEQFF	TGTGCCAGCAGCTTAAGTGTAGTACTAGCTTACAATGAGCAGTTCTTC
.	TRBJ2-1	.	TRBV7-9	CASSLAWEDEQFF	TGTGCCAGCAGCTTAGCCTGGGAGGATGAGCAGTTCTTC